The 32 T cell receptor beta chains below come from one sample, sequenced in a study of radiotherapy plus CTLA-4 blockade in lung cancer. TCRdb's table, derived via immunoSEQ multiplex PCR, lists solely in-frame clones and lacks some. In the table there are some 30,000 clones, 70% to 80% of which are singletons. The sample consisted of peripheral blood, taken from a patient treated with radiotherapy plus ipilimumab. Receptors were obtained from a human donor with non-small cell lung cancer who had stable disease on radiotherapy plus ipilimumab.

CDR3 sequence: CASSLISGANVLTF. CDR3 sequence (DNA): TGCGCCAGCAGCTTGATCTCTGGGGCCAACGTCCTGACTTTC. The chain is built from TRBV5-1 and TRBJ2-6; D ambiguous. The CDR3 has 14 residues. Germline V gives CDR1 SGHRS, CDR2 YFSETQ. V lost 1 base, J lost 0 bases, and 2 bases lay in between.

This chain joins TRBV18 and TRBJ1-4, with 7 positions matching TRBD1. Germline values: CDR1 KGHSH, CDR2 LQKENI. The CDR3 covers 15 residues. Trimming took 3 bases from V and 7 from J; bases not matched to a gene: 8. The CDR3: CASSPATGRSEKLFF. The DNA of the CDR3 is TGTGCCAGCTCACCTGCGACAGGGAGAAGTGAAAAACTGTTTTTT.

V is TRBV6-1 and J is TRBJ2-7, with D maybe TRBD2 (6 bases). Trimming removed 4 bases at V and 6 bases at J, with 16 bases between. This CDR3 is built from 14 residues. Germline V gene lookup returns CDR1 MNHNS and CDR2 SASEGT. The CDR3 region has the DNA TGTGCCAGCAGTGCCGACGGGACTTTGAGCGAGCAGTACGTC. Translating gives CASSADGTLSEQYV.

This clone appeared a few times. This rearrangement joins TRBV18 to TRBJ1-1; 7 bases are shared with TRBD1. Germline V gene sequence: CDR1 KGHSH, CDR2 LQKENI. After removal of 6 bases from V and 0 bases from J, the junction contained 10 bases not matched to a gene. The CDR3 covers 16 residues. CDR3 nucleotides: TGTGCCAGCTCCCGAGGCTCCGGGACAGTGAACACTGAAGCTTTCTTT. Translated: CASSRGSGTVNTEAFF.

This clone was counted a single time. V and J are TRBV5-6 and TRBJ1-2; no firm D call. V was pared by 0 bases and J by 4 bases, with 13 bases between. CDR1 and CDR2 (germline): SGHDT, YYEEEE. This CDR3 contains 15 residues. DNA for the CDR3: TGTGCCAGCAGCTTGGCAGTGATGTCCACCTATGGCTACACCTTC. Protein product: CASSLAVMSTYGYTF.

The chain links TRBV5-1 to TRBJ2-7; no definite D call. Germline loops: CDR1 SGHRS, CDR2 YFSETQ. Trimming stripped 4 bases from V and 2 bases from J, with 19 bases between. The CDR3 spans 16 residues. The CDR3: CASSPMDGDGPYEQYF. The CDR3 DNA sequence: TGCGCCAGCAGCCCTATGGATGGAGATGGGCCCTACGAGCAGTACTTC.

The chain carries TRBV6-6 and TRBJ1-5; D gene ambiguous. Germline V lookup: CDR1 MNHNY, CDR2 SVGAGI (reference sequence). V was shortened by 2 bases and J by 1 base, with 3 bases between the two germline ends. The CDR3 extends over 13 amino acids. The CDR3 protein is CASSYDSNQPQHF. CDR3 bases: TGTGCCAGCAGTTACGACAGCAATCAGCCCCAGCATTTT.

The rearrangement links TRBV7-2 to TRBJ2-1; D is unclear. In germline, CDR1 is SGHTA, CDR2 FQGNSA. Trimming left V 5 bases short and J 0 bases short, with 11 bases between. The CDR3 runs to 15 residues. CDR3 in amino acids: CASSPTPSSYNEQFF. CDR3 nucleotide sequence: TGTGCCAGCAGCCCAACTCCTAGCTCCTACAATGAGCAGTTCTTC.

The rearrangement joins TRBV12-5 to TRBJ1-2, with 7 positions matching TRBD1. The V segment lost 1 base and the J segment 7 bases; nucleotides outside the gene matches: 6. CDR1 is LGHNT, CDR2 FRNRAP, per germline. There are 14 residues in the CDR3. Here the CDR3 DNA reads TGTGCTAGTGGTTTGGGCCAGACAGGGAGTGGCTACACCTTC. It encodes CASGLGQTGSGYTF.

This sequence joins TRBV7-3 and TRBJ1-6; 7 bases fit TRBD1. The CDR3 length is 14 residues. Germline CDR1 SGHTA, CDR2 FQGTGA. V was clipped by 4 bases and J by 5 bases; unmatched bases: 2. CDR3 protein: CASSSGQNNSPLHF. CDR3 bases: TGTGCCAGCAGCTCGGGACAGAATAATTCACCCCTCCACTTT.

The gene calls are TRBV7-2 and TRBJ1-6; D possibly corresponds to TRBD1 (5 bases). The CDR3 loop spans 13 amino acids. Trimming took off 4 bases at V and 7 bases at J, with 8 bases between the two ends. The V gene's germline CDR1 is SGHTA and CDR2 FQGNSA. The CDR3 protein is CASSWGRNSPLHF. DNA of the CDR3: TGTGCCAGCAGCTGGGGCAGAAATTCACCCCTCCACTTT.

The V call is TRBV4-1, the J call TRBJ1-2, with D unresolved. Germline V CDR1 and CDR2: MGHRA, YSYEKL. The CDR3 has 13 amino acids. The V gene lost 0 bases and the J gene lost 4 bases, with 6 bases spanning the gap. Here the CDR3 reads CASSQEGSYGYTF. The CDR3 DNA reads as TGCGCCAGCAGCCAAGAGGGGAGCTATGGCTACACCTTC.

The rearrangement joins TRBV5-6 to TRBJ1-1; no definite D call. The CDR3 consists of 15 residues. V lost 1 base, J lost 0 bases, and 10 bases lay in between. Germline CDR1 reads SGHDT; CDR2 reads YYEEEE. The CDR3 bases are TGTGCCAGCAGCTTGTCGTACAGAATGAACACTGAAGCTTTCTTT. It specifies CASSLSYRMNTEAFF.

The table lists this clone with a count of one. Relative to the germline gene, one junction end is altered; a read error may explain this. The chain couples TRBV2 to TRBJ1-6; D gene uncertain. Germline V gene data show CDR1 as SNHLY and CDR2 as FYNNEI. The CDR3 is 12 residues long. In nucleotides, the CDR3 is TGTGCCAGCAGTGAAGATGTTTCAACCCTCCACTTT. It codes for CASSEDVSTLHF. The entire variable domain, with the rest obtained from reference TRBV2 and TRBJ1-6, is as follows: EPEVTQTPSHQVTQMGQEVILRCVPISNHLYFYWYRQILGQKVEFLVSFYNNEISEKSEIFDDQFSVERPDGSNFTLKIRSTKLEDSAMYFCASSEDVSTLHFGNGTRLTVT.

This chain joins TRBV5-1 and TRBJ2-1; D could derive from TRBD1 or TRBD2 (5 bases each). Trimming shortened V by 3 bases and J by 2 bases, and 12 bases separated the two germline ends. Germline V gene lookup returns CDR1 SGHRS and CDR2 YFSETQ. The CDR3 sequence is 15 residues long. The CDR3 nucleotides read TGCGCCAGCAGCTGGCGAGGGGATACCTACAATGAGCAGTTCTTC. Translation gives CASSWRGDTYNEQFF.

The sample holds a few counts of this clone. The chain carries TRBV5-4 and TRBJ2-1; TRBD1 might be the D (5 bases). Trimming pared 0 bases from V and 1 base from J, leaving 8 bases between. The V gene's germline CDR1 is SGHNT and CDR2 YYREEE (reference sequence). The CDR3 runs 15 residues. Here the CDR3 reads CASSLAGWSYNEQFF. CDR3 sequence (DNA): TGTGCCAGCAGCTTGGCAGGGTGGTCCTACAATGAGCAGTTCTTC.

J is TRBJ1-4 and V is TRBV4-1, with unresolved D. Looked up from germline, CDR1 is MGHRA and CDR2 is YSYEKL. Trimming took off 3 bases at V and 4 bases at J, with 21 bases between the two ends. The CDR3 runs 18 residues. The CDR3 DNA sequence: TGCGCCAGCAGCCACCCCCTAGCCTCCGGAGCAGATAATGAAAAACTGTTTTTT. Translation gives CASSHPLASGADNEKLFF.

The chain carries TRBV6-4 and TRBJ1-2; D is ambiguous. V lost 4 bases and J 2 bases, leaving 8 bases between the germline ends. CDR3 length: 13 residues. The V gene's germline CDR1 is MRHNA and CDR2 SNTAGT. The CDR3 sequence is CASSVGENYGYTF. The CDR3 DNA follows: TGTGCCAGCAGTGTCGGGGAAAACTATGGCTACACCTTC.

This clone showed up just once. The chain couples TRBV11-2 to TRBJ1-4, with TRBD1 identical over 9 bases. CDR1 and CDR2 from the germline V gene are SGHAT and FQNNGV. V was clipped by 4 bases and J by 2 bases; unmatched bases: 5. CDR3 size: 16 residues. In DNA form, the CDR3 reads TGTGCCAGCAGCTCCGGGACAGGGCCCACTAATGAAAAACTGTTTTTT. This codes for CASSSGTGPTNEKLFF.

This chain links TRBV18 with TRBJ2-1, with a possible D match to TRBD2 (6 bases). The CDR3 runs to 15 residues. The V and J ends lost 4 bases and 9 bases respectively, with 19 bases between them. The V gene's germline CDR1 is KGHSH and CDR2 LQKENI. The CDR3 DNA reads TGTGCCAGCTCACTCCTTCGTGGAGGGTTAGGTGAGCAGTTCTTC. Its translation is CASSLLRGGLGEQFF.

This clone occurred a few times. V and J are TRBV19 and TRBJ2-1; TRBD1 aligns across 12 bases. Losses at the gene ends were 8 bases for V and 7 bases for J; bases not matched to a gene: 12. CDR3 length: 16 residues. Germline values: CDR1 LNHDA, CDR2 SQIVND (reference sequence). The CDR3 here is CASVKRGQGASNEQFF. Here the CDR3 DNA reads TGTGCCAGTGTCAAGCGGGGACAGGGGGCATCGAATGAGCAGTTCTTC.

V is TRBV5-4 and J is TRBJ2-5; maybe TRBD2 (5 bases). The V gene lost 3 bases and the J gene lost 1 base, with 10 bases spanning the gap. The CDR3 sequence is 14 residues long. From germline, CDR1 is SGHNT and CDR2 YYREEE (reference sequence). The CDR3 here is CASSSKDFQETQYF. The CDR3 DNA sequence: TGTGCCAGCAGCTCGAAGGACTTCCAAGAGACCCAGTACTTC. Full variable domain (rest looked up from reference TRBV5-4 and TRBJ2-5): ETGVTQSPTHLIKTRGQQVTLRCSSQSGHNTVSWYQQALGQGPQFIFQYYREEENGRGNFPPRFSGLQFPNYSSELNVNALELDDSALYLCASSSKDFQETQYFGPGTRLLVL.

This chain connects TRBV2 to TRBJ2-2; D is ambiguous. CDR3 length equals 10 residues. V lost 7 bases, J lost 9 bases, and 6 bases lay in between. CDR1 is SNHLY, CDR2 FYNNEI, per germline. The CDR3 sequence is CASTLRELFF. CDR3 sequence (DNA): TGTGCCAGCACCCTCAGGGAGCTGTTTTTT.

This clone was counted a few times. The CDR3 loop reads CATAPELAGGPYEQYV. CDR3 in DNA: TGTGCCACCGCACCCGAACTAGCGGGGGGCCCCTACGAGCAGTACGTC. This sequence joins TRBV2 and TRBJ2-7, with TRBD2 matching 12 bases. The CDR3 totals 16 residues. The ends lost 10 bases at V and 2 bases at J; junction bases unmatched: 12. Germline-derived CDR1 and CDR2 are SNHLY and FYNNEI.

The V gene is TRBV10-2, the J gene TRBJ2-1; TRBD1 matches at 7 bases. CDR1 WSHSY and CDR2 SAAADI come from the germline V gene. The ends lost 8 bases at V and 0 bases at J; junction bases unmatched: 1. The CDR3 runs 13 residues. CDR3 protein: CASRDSSYNEQFF. The CDR3, as DNA: TGCGCCAGCCGGGACAGCTCCTACAATGAGCAGTTCTTC.

The chain carries TRBV5-1 and TRBJ2-1; no clear D gene. V was pared by 3 bases and J by 0 bases, with 16 bases between. CDR1 and CDR2 (germline): SGHRS, YFSETQ. The CDR3 contains 17 residues. The CDR3 here is CASSSFDVSASYNEQFF. CDR3 in DNA: TGCGCCAGCAGCTCCTTTGACGTGTCAGCCTCCTACAATGAGCAGTTCTTC.

This chain links TRBV7-2 with TRBJ1-1; D ambiguous. Per the germline V gene, CDR1 is SGHTA and CDR2 is FQGNSA. This CDR3 is built from 13 residues. V shed 3 bases and J shed 2 bases, with 7 bases lying between them. The CDR3 coding sequence is TGTGCCAGCAGCTTCCGGAGCAACACTGAAGCTTTCTTT. Its translation: CASSFRSNTEAFF.

This clone was recorded once. The V and J genes are TRBV9 and TRBJ1-3, with D hard to call. The V and J ends lost 3 bases and 4 bases respectively, with 5 bases between them. The CDR3 runs 12 residues. Germline loops: CDR1 SGDLS, CDR2 YYNGEE. The CDR3 reads CASSAIGNTIYF. CDR3 nucleotides: TGTGCCAGCAGCGCCATAGGAAACACCATATATTTT.

The V call is TRBV5-1, the J call TRBJ1-2; perhaps TRBD1 as D (5 bases). The CDR3 has 15 residues. V was shortened by 0 bases and J by 4 bases, with 13 bases between the two germline ends. Looked up from germline, CDR1 is SGHRS and CDR2 is YFSETQ. The CDR3 region is CASSLGQLPGYGYTF. In DNA form, the CDR3 reads TGCGCCAGCAGCTTGGGACAGCTTCCTGGCTATGGCTACACCTTC.

This clone occurred a few times. At one end, the junction sequence differs from germline, possibly due to a read error. The genes are TRBV4-1 and TRBJ1-3; D not resolved. The germline V gene has CDR1 MGHRA and CDR2 YSYEKL. The CDR3 runs 11 residues. The CDR3, as DNA: TGCGCCAGCAGGGATGTGACCACCACATATTTT. Its translation: CASRDVTTTYF.

The chain uses TRBV27 and TRBJ1-5; no definite D call. V lost 3 bases, J lost 5 bases, and 11 bases lay in between. Germline V lookup: CDR1 MNHEY, CDR2 SMNVEV (reference sequence). CDR3 size: 14 residues. This CDR3 reads CASSFLGSDQPQHF. CDR3 in DNA: TGTGCCAGCAGTTTTCTGGGCTCCGATCAGCCCCAGCATTTT.

This clone has a single count. The V call is TRBV6-5, the J call TRBJ2-1; 12 nucleotides align to TRBD1. With 7 bases clipped from V and 7 bases from J, the junction kept 5 bases outside the gene matches. Germline V CDR1 and CDR2: MNHEY, SVGAGI. The CDR3 has 14 amino acids. The CDR3 nucleotides read TGTGCCAGCAATCGGGACAGGGGGCGAAATGAGCAGTTCTTC. Protein: CASNRDRGRNEQFF.